A single sample gave rise to the 26 T cell receptor beta chains below, sequenced in a study of lymphopenia after photon versus proton radiotherapy. TCRdb keeps only in-frame clones here, not all; method: immunoSEQ multiplex PCR. The sample records about 68,000 clones, approximately 91% being singletons. This specimen consisted of peripheral blood, obtained from a patient treated with photon-based radiotherapy. The receptors were gathered from a woman aged 65 to 85 with pancreatic cancer.

This sequence joins TRBV6-5 and TRBJ2-3; maybe TRBD2 (6 bases). Germline V gives CDR1 MNHEY, CDR2 SVGAGI. The CDR3 is made up of 14 amino acids. The V end was cut by 6 bases, the J end by 7 bases, with 17 bases between. The CDR3 DNA is TGTGCCAGCAGGGCAGGCGGGGCGGGCCATACGCAGTATTTT. Translating it yields CASRAGGAGHTQYF.

Only a few counts were recorded for this clone. The chain carries TRBV7-3 and TRBJ2-2; weak D call: TRBD1 (6 bases). Trimming removed 5 bases at V and 2 bases at J, with 9 bases between. The CDR3 runs to 14 residues. Germline V gene sequence: CDR1 SGHTA, CDR2 FQGTGA. Here the CDR3 DNA reads TGTGCCAGCAGCCAGGACAGTAACACCGGGGAGCTGTTTTTT. It translates to CASSQDSNTGELFF.

The chain recombines TRBV4-1 with TRBJ2-3; TRBD2 matches 12 bases. CDR1 and CDR2 (germline): MGHRA, YSYEKL. The trim removed 4 bases at V and 7 bases at J, leaving 6 bases unmatched. This CDR3 region has 15 residues. The CDR3 loop is CASSPIGLAGNTQYF. The DNA for the CDR3 is TGCGCCAGCAGCCCTATCGGACTAGCGGGGAATACGCAGTATTTT.

The CDR3 DNA reads TGTGCCAGTAGTACCGGACACGGAATGAACACTGAAGCTTTCTTT. Translation gives CASSTGHGMNTEAFF. This rearrangement joins TRBV19 to TRBJ1-1, with D possibly TRBD1 on 5 matching bases. Germline V CDR1 and CDR2: LNHDA, SQIVND (reference sequence). V lost 4 bases, J lost 0 bases, and 12 bases lay in between. This CDR3 region has 15 residues.

This chain connects TRBV20-1 to TRBJ1-5, with D possibly TRBD1 on 5 matching bases. V was pared by 4 bases and J by 8 bases, with 9 bases between. Germline assignment: CDR1 DFQATT and CDR2 SNEGSKA (reference sequence). The length of the CDR3 is 11 residues. The CDR3 region is CSATVGEPQHF. In DNA, the CDR3 is TGCAGTGCTACGGTAGGGGAGCCCCAGCATTTT.

The CDR3 here is CASSEQGAPEAQYF. As DNA, the CDR3 is TGTGCCAGTAGTGAACAGGGGGCTCCTGAGGCGCAGTACTTC. V usage is TRBV19 and J usage is TRBJ2-7; 9 positions match TRBD1. The V segment lost 5 bases and the J segment 9 bases; nucleotides outside the gene matches: 11. Per germline, CDR1 LNHDA and CDR2 SQIVND (reference sequence). The CDR3 has 14 residues.

The V gene is TRBV28, the J gene TRBJ1-4; D gene unclear. V lost 7 bases to trimming and J lost 8 bases, with 20 bases between them. The CDR3 has 15 amino acids. CDR1 and CDR2 (germline): MDHEN, SYDVKM. In DNA, the CDR3 is TGTGCCAGCACCTCAACCACGGGCGAACTGGAAAAACTGTTTTTT. Protein: CASTSTTGELEKLFF. The full variable domain, rest sourced from reference TRBV28 and TRBJ1-4, is DVKVTQSSRYLVKRTGEKVFLECVQDMDHENMFWYRQDPGLGLRLIYFSYDVKMKEKGDIPEGYSVSREKKERFSLILESASTNQTSMYLCASTSTTGELEKLFFGSGTQLSVL.

The chain employs TRBV29-1 and TRBJ2-2, with D unclear. Looked up from germline, CDR1 is SQVTM and CDR2 is ANQGSEA. The CDR3 is 14 amino acids. The V and J ends lost 4 bases and 2 bases respectively, with 11 bases between them. DNA for the CDR3: TGCAGCGTTGGTGAACCAGGTAACACCGGGGAGCTGTTTTTT. Its protein product is CSVGEPGNTGELFF.

This sequence joins TRBV7-6 and TRBJ2-1; 14 bases match TRBD2. After removal of 1 base from V and 9 bases from J, the junction contained 5 bases not matched to a gene. Germline V CDR1 and CDR2: SGHVS, FNYEAQ. There are 16 residues in the CDR3. The CDR3 DNA reads TGTGCCAGCAGCTTAGGGACTAGCGGGAGGTACGGTGAGCAGTTCTTC. Translated, it gives CASSLGTSGRYGEQFF. Full variable domain (remainder filled in from reference TRBV7-6 and TRBJ2-1): GAGVSQSPRYKVTKRGQDVALRCDPISGHVSLYWYRQALGQGPEFLTYFNYEAQQDKSGLPNDRFSAERPEGSISTLTIQRTEQRDSAMYRCASSLGTSGRYGEQFFGPGTRLTVL.

V is TRBV30 and J is TRBJ2-5; D is unclear. CDR1 and CDR2 (germline): GTSNPN, SVGIG (reference sequence). The CDR3 covers 12 residues. V was clipped by 5 bases and J by 5 bases, with 12 bases between them. The CDR3 reads CAWSQSGETQYF. The CDR3 nucleotides are TGTGCCTGGTCCCAGTCGGGTGAGACCCAGTACTTC.

The V and J genes are TRBV27 and TRBJ2-2, with TRBD2 matching 11 bases. V was clipped by 5 bases and J by 7 bases; unmatched bases: 6. CDR3 length: 15 residues. Per germline, CDR1 MNHEY and CDR2 SMNVEV (reference sequence). The CDR3 reads CASSILAGDRGELFF. As DNA, the CDR3 is TGTGCCAGCAGTATACTAGCGGGAGACCGCGGGGAGCTGTTTTTT.

The chain joins TRBV13 to TRBJ1-2, with D possibly matching TRBD1 (5 bases). There are 14 residues in the CDR3. The germline V gene has CDR1 PRHDT and CDR2 FYEKMQ (reference sequence). The ends were cut back, 0 bases at V and 7 bases at J, with 12 bases in the middle. The CDR3 region has the DNA TGTGCCAGCAGCTTAGGACAGGCCCTTAGTGGCTACACCTTC. Amino acids: CASSLGQALSGYTF.

The gene calls are TRBV21-1 and TRBJ2-6; the tabulated D call, TRBD2, remains unverified against the DNA. TRBV21-1 counts as a pseudogene. This CDR3 region has 17 residues. The CDR3 loop is CASSREGGNSGANVLTF. CDR3 coding DNA: TGTGCCAGCAGCAGGGAAGGCGGGAACTCTGGGGCCAACGTCCTGACTTTC.

The chain joins TRBV7-2 to TRBJ1-2; 8 nucleotides agree with TRBD1. The trim removed 1 base at V and 4 bases at J, leaving 11 bases unmatched. In germline, CDR1 is SGHTA, CDR2 FQGNSA. This CDR3 has 17 amino acids. CDR3 region: CASSLEGAGGQGYGYTF. The CDR3 nucleotides read TGTGCCAGCAGCTTAGAAGGGGCAGGGGGCCAGGGCTATGGCTACACCTTC.

The J gene is TRBJ1-1, the V gene TRBV5-1; maybe TRBD1 (5 bases). CDR1 and CDR2 (germline): SGHRS, YFSETQ. The V end lost 4 bases, the J end lost 3 bases, and 13 bases lay between the germline ends. This CDR3 has 14 amino acids. The CDR3 bases are TGCGCCAGCAGCCTTAGGGACCTCGACACTGAAGCTTTCTTT. It codes for CASSLRDLDTEAFF.

V is TRBV4-2 and J is TRBJ1-1; D is unresolved. Trimming left V 2 bases short and J 3 bases short, with 10 bases between. Per germline, CDR1 LGHNA and CDR2 YNFKEQ. The CDR3 length is 14 residues. CDR3 sequence: CASSQSSQYTEAFF. The CDR3 DNA is TGTGCCAGCAGCCAATCTTCACAATACACTGAAGCTTTCTTT.

V gene TRBV7-9 combines with J gene TRBJ2-3, with D possibly being TRBD2 (5 bases). The CDR3 is 16 amino acids. CDR1 is SEHNR, CDR2 FQNEAQ, per germline (reference sequence). V shed 0 bases and J shed 2 bases, with 12 bases lying between them. The CDR3 loop is CASSLAGGRTTDTQYF. CDR3 sequence (DNA): TGTGCCAGCAGCTTAGCGGGCGGGCGAACCACAGATACGCAGTATTTT.

The CDR3 reads CASSLGGRTYEQYF. Written as DNA, the CDR3 is TGCGCCAGCAGCTTGGGGGGACGGACGTACGAGCAGTACTTC. V is TRBV5-1 and J is TRBJ2-7; D possibly matches TRBD1 or TRBD2 (5 bases each). This CDR3 has 14 amino acids. With 0 bases removed from V and 4 bases from J, the gap between germline ends came to 11 bases. Germline lookup yields CDR1 SGHRS and CDR2 YFSETQ. The complete variable domain, with remaining parts taken from reference TRBV5-1 and TRBJ2-7, reads KAGVTQTPRYLIKTRGQQVTLSCSPISGHRSVSWYQQTPGQGLQFLFEYFSETQRNKGNFPGRFSGRQFSNSRSEMNVSTLELGDSALYLCASSLGGRTYEQYFGPGTRLTVT.

V is TRBV27 and J is TRBJ2-7, with D possibly TRBD2 on 5 matching bases. The CDR3 is 15 residues long. Deletions cut 6 bases from V and 0 bases from J, with 15 bases between. From germline, CDR1 is MNHEY and CDR2 SMNVEV (reference sequence). Here the CDR3 DNA reads TGTGCCAGCAGGCGGACTTTCCTGAGCTCCTACGAGCAGTACTTC. Translated, it gives CASRRTFLSSYEQYF.

The V gene is TRBV15, the J gene TRBJ2-2, with 10 bases identical to TRBD1. Trimming removed 6 bases from V and 6 bases from J; junction bases left unmatched: 7. Germline V CDR1 and CDR2: LNHNV, YYDKDF (reference sequence). The CDR3 length is 15 residues. The CDR3 region is CATRKDRGAAGELFF. The CDR3, as DNA: TGTGCCACCAGGAAGGACAGGGGGGCCGCCGGGGAGCTGTTTTTT.

This rearrangement joins TRBV5-5 to TRBJ2-1; weak D call: TRBD2 (6 bases). Germline CDR1 and CDR2: SGHKS and YYEKEE (reference sequence). The germline V and J ends were trimmed by 0 bases and 9 bases, with 16 bases remaining between them. The CDR3 has 15 residues. CDR3 residues: CASSLGAGRGSEQFF. The CDR3 DNA reads as TGTGCCAGCAGCTTGGGGGCGGGAAGGGGTAGTGAGCAGTTCTTC.

This chain joins TRBV6-6 and TRBJ2-7; 8 nucleotides align to TRBD1. The CDR3 is 16 amino acids. V trimming: 6 bases; J trimming: 1 base; junction bases outside the gene matches: 11. Looked up from germline, CDR1 is MNHNY and CDR2 is SVGAGI (reference sequence). This CDR3 reads CASSQPTGTGSYEQYF. CDR3 DNA: TGTGCCAGCAGCCAGCCTACCGGGACAGGTTCCTACGAGCAGTACTTC.

The rearrangement links TRBV19 to TRBJ2-1; tentative D call: TRBD1 (6 bases). CDR3 length: 13 amino acids. Trimming removed 3 bases from V and 5 bases from J, with 8 bases in between. Germline V lookup: CDR1 LNHDA, CDR2 SQIVND (reference sequence). DNA for the CDR3: TGTGCCAGTAGTATCAGGGACAACAATGAGCAGTTCTTC. This encodes CASSIRDNNEQFF. Together with reference TRBV19 and TRBJ2-1, the CDR3 gives the full variable domain: DGGITQSPKYLFRKEGQNVTLSCEQNLNHDAMYWYRQDPGQGLRLIYYSQIVNDFQKGDIAEGYSVSREKKESFPLTVTSAQKNPTAFYLCASSIRDNNEQFFGPGTRLTVL.

This CDR3 reads CASSRSRVGSSGANVLTF. In DNA form, the CDR3 reads TGTGCCAGCAGCAGGAGCAGGGTTGGTAGCTCTGGGGCCAACGTCCTGACTTTC. The V gene is TRBV7-9, the J gene TRBJ2-6; D is possibly TRBD1 (5 bases). V lost 5 bases and J 0 bases, leaving 17 bases between the germline ends. The germline gives CDR1 SEHNR, CDR2 FQNEAQ (reference sequence). The CDR3 is made up of 18 amino acids. The full variable domain, its missing parts supplied by reference TRBV7-9 and TRBJ2-6, is DTGVSQNPRHKITKRGQNVTFRCDPISEHNRLYWYRQTLGQGPEFLTYFQNEAQLEKSRLLSDRFSAERPKGSFSTLEIQRTEQGDSAMYLCASSRSRVGSSGANVLTFGAGSRLTVL.

In this sample, this clone turned up a few times. V usage is TRBV7-2 and J usage is TRBJ2-6, with 8 bases fitting TRBD2. The germline gives CDR1 SGHTA, CDR2 FQGNSA. V lost 2 bases and J lost 2; bases outside the gene matches: 5. The CDR3 sequence is 17 residues long. The CDR3: CASSLLAGGAGANVLTF. DNA for the CDR3: TGTGCCAGCAGCTTACTGGCGGGAGGTGCTGGGGCCAACGTCCTGACTTTC. Full variable domain (remainder filled in from reference TRBV7-2 and TRBJ2-6): GAGVSQSPSNKVTEKGKDVELRCDPISGHTALYWYRQSLGQGLEFLIYFQGNSAPDKSGLPSDRFSAERTGGSVSTLTIQRTQQEDSAVYLCASSLLAGGAGANVLTFGAGSRLTVL.

This clone has just a few counts. This chain connects TRBV6-6 to TRBJ1-2, with a tentative D call TRBD1 (5 bases). With 0 bases removed from V and 6 bases from J, the gap between germline ends came to 11 bases. Germline-derived CDR1 and CDR2 are MNHNY and SVGAGI (reference sequence). This CDR3 region has 14 residues. In DNA, the CDR3 is TGTGCCAGCAGTTACTCGGCGGGGGTGGATGGCTACACCTTC. Its protein product is CASSYSAGVDGYTF.